The 32 T cell receptor beta chains presented below share a single source sample, sequenced in a study of shared clonotypes between healthy human individuals. The protocol was immunoSEQ multiplex PCR, while the TCRdb copy is restricted to in-frame clones and leaves out a portion. The sample yields about 1.1 million clones, about 80% seen once. The sequenced sample was memory CD4+ T cells from PBMCs. Subset denoted: CD45RA-negative fraction. The receptors were gathered from a man between 18 and 29 years old in good health. Some clones in this sample may be carry-over from other donors' samples.

This chain connects TRBV15 to TRBJ2-7; a possible D gene is TRBD2 (7 bases). V lost 5 bases, J lost 6 bases, and 17 bases lay in between. Germline values: CDR1 LNHNV, CDR2 YYDKDF (reference sequence). This CDR3 spans 14 amino acids. CDR3 DNA: TGTGCCACCAGCCGTCCGGAGGGGGGGCTCGAGCAGTACTTC. Protein product: CATSRPEGGLEQYF.

V and J are TRBV5-1 and TRBJ1-1; no clear D gene. V dropped 3 bases and J dropped 3 bases, with 9 bases sitting between them. CDR3 length: 13 residues. Germline CDR1 and CDR2: SGHRS and YFSETQ. CDR3 protein: CASSWAEDTEAFF. The CDR3 DNA is TGCGCCAGCAGCTGGGCGGAAGACACTGAAGCTTTCTTT.

The rearrangement joins TRBV7-2 to TRBJ1-5; no reliable D call. V was cut by 5 bases and J by 0 bases, with 11 bases left in between. CDR1 and CDR2 (germline): SGHTA, FQGNSA. The CDR3 loop spans 15 amino acids. In DNA form, the CDR3 reads TGTGCCAGCAGCCGACAAACCAATAGCAATCAGCCCCAGCATTTT. Translated, it gives CASSRQTNSNQPQHF.

The J gene is TRBJ2-1, the V gene TRBV9, with 7 positions matching TRBD2. The CDR3 loop spans 15 amino acids. V trimming: 0 bases; J trimming: 4 bases; junction bases outside the gene matches: 4. In germline, CDR1 is SGDLS, CDR2 YYNGEE. DNA of the CDR3: TGTGCCAGCAGCGTAGGCGGGAGTGGATACAATGAGCAGTTCTTC. It translates to CASSVGGSGYNEQFF.

The gene calls are TRBV4-2 and TRBJ2-1; the D gene is possibly TRBD2 (5 bases). V was clipped by 0 bases and J by 7 bases, with 13 bases between them. Germline CDR1 and CDR2: LGHNA and YNFKEQ. CDR3 length equals 15 residues. The DNA for the CDR3 is TGTGCCAGCAGCCAAGATGCCGGGATAGGGAATGAGCAGTTCTTC. Translating it yields CASSQDAGIGNEQFF.

The V gene is TRBV30, the J gene TRBJ2-3, with D uncertain. Trimming removed 2 bases at V and 4 bases at J, with 10 bases between. Germline V gives CDR1 GTSNPN, CDR2 SVGIG (reference sequence). There are 13 residues in the CDR3. Here the CDR3 DNA reads TGTGCCTGGAGTCCGATTAGCCCAGATACGCAGTATTTT. Translated, it gives CAWSPISPDTQYF. Drawing the rest from reference TRBV30 and TRBJ2-3, the complete variable domain is SQTIHQWPATLVQPVGSPLSLECTVEGTSNPNLYWYRQAAGRGLQLLFYSVGIGQISSEVPQNLSASRPQDRQFILSSKKLLLSDSGFYLCAWSPISPDTQYFGPGTRLTVL.

The genes are TRBV7-9 and TRBJ2-3, with 12 bases matching TRBD2. This CDR3 contains 16 residues. In germline, CDR1 is SEHNR, CDR2 FQNEAQ (reference sequence). The junction had 6 bases not matched to a gene; V was cut back by 5 bases and J by 3 bases. The CDR3 coding sequence is TGTGCCAGCAGCCCAGGACTAGCGGGACCTACAGATACGCAGTATTTT. Translating gives CASSPGLAGPTDTQYF.

V gene TRBV5-7 combines with J gene TRBJ2-2, with TRBD2 identical over 11 bases. TRBV5-7 counts as an open reading frame of uncertain function. V shed 1 base and J 4 bases; nucleotides not matched to a gene: 9. This CDR3 has 18 residues. The CDR3 loop reads CASSLRLAGTLGTGELFF. The DNA of the CDR3 is TGTGCCAGCAGCTTGCGACTAGCGGGGACCTTGGGCACCGGGGAGCTGTTTTTT.

Comments on this clone: This may arise from a read error, as a much more abundant clone is one base away. Other nucleotide sequences from this sample produce the same CDR3. V is TRBV7-2 and J is TRBJ1-1, with D unresolved. Trimming pared 1 base from V and 1 base from J, leaving 4 bases between. CDR1 SGHTA and CDR2 FQGNSA come from the germline V gene. The CDR3 is made up of 13 amino acids. The CDR3 nucleotides are TGTGCCAGCAGCTTAGGGAGGAACACTGAAGCTTTCTTT. Residues: CASSLGRNTEAFF.

This clone turned up a few times. J is TRBJ2-2 and V is TRBV5-1; 11 positions match TRBD2. The CDR3 has 18 residues. The J segment lost 5 bases and the V segment lost 0 bases, leaving 9 bases of the junction unmatched. Germline assignment: CDR1 SGHRS and CDR2 YFSETQ. Here the CDR3 DNA reads TGCGCCAGCAGCTTGGTTACTAGCGGGAGCCTGGGGACCGGGGAGCTGTTTTTT. This translates into CASSLVTSGSLGTGELFF.

The gene calls are TRBV6-6 and TRBJ1-1; D unresolved. Germline assignment: CDR1 MNHNY and CDR2 SVGAGI (reference sequence). CDR3 length equals 13 residues. Trimming shortened V by 7 bases and J by 7 bases, and 16 bases separated the two germline ends. DNA of the CDR3: TGTGCCAGCATCACCTCTCCGTCCTATGAAGCTTTCTTT. This translates into CASITSPSYEAFF.

The V call is TRBV11-2, the J call TRBJ2-2; 7 bases are shared with TRBD2. The germline gives CDR1 SGHAT, CDR2 FQNNGV. The V gene end was trimmed by 6 bases and the J gene end by 5 bases; junction bases not matched to a gene: 9. This CDR3 has 15 amino acids. CDR3 region: CASSRVAGGTGELFF. CDR3 coding DNA: TGTGCCAGCAGTCGGGTAGCGGGTGGGACCGGGGAGCTGTTTTTT.

The chain joins TRBV30 to TRBJ2-7; 9 bases map to TRBD1. CDR1 and CDR2 from the germline V gene are GTSNPN and SVGIG (reference sequence). The CDR3 extends over 14 amino acids. The V gene end was trimmed by 1 base and the J gene end by 5 bases; junction bases not matched to a gene: 6. The CDR3 coding sequence is TGTGCCTGGAGTGCCGGGACAGGGTTTCACGAGCAGTACTTC. Residues: CAWSAGTGFHEQYF.

The chain uses TRBV5-6 and TRBJ2-3; perhaps TRBD2 as D (5 bases). Per germline, CDR1 SGHDT and CDR2 YYEEEE. This CDR3 spans 16 amino acids. Trimming removed 4 bases from V and 0 bases from J, with 15 bases in between. The CDR3 spells CASSHGASPSTDTQYF. The CDR3 DNA reads as TGTGCCAGCAGCCACGGCGCTAGCCCTAGCACAGATACGCAGTATTTT.

The V and J genes are TRBV29-1 and TRBJ1-4; D is ambiguous. Germline CDR1 and CDR2: SQVTM and ANQGSEA. V was shortened by 4 bases and J by 3 bases, with 12 bases between the two germline ends. The CDR3 covers 14 residues. The CDR3 sequence: CSVGLGQPNEKLFF. In DNA, the CDR3 is TGCAGCGTTGGATTAGGGCAGCCTAATGAAAAACTGTTTTTT.

V gene TRBV18 combines with J gene TRBJ2-7, with D uncertain. Germline values: CDR1 KGHSH, CDR2 LQKENI. The V and J ends lost 4 bases and 0 bases respectively, with 7 bases between them. The CDR3 sequence is 13 residues long. The CDR3 is CASSRKNSYEQYF. CDR3 nucleotides: TGTGCCAGCTCACGAAAAAACTCCTACGAGCAGTACTTC.

J is TRBJ2-3 and V is TRBV28; D is ambiguous. This CDR3 spans 13 amino acids. The V gene's germline CDR1 is MDHEN and CDR2 SYDVKM. The V end was cut by 7 bases, the J end by 0 bases, with 8 bases between. The CDR3 sequence: CASNKPSTDTQYF. The CDR3 DNA sequence: TGTGCCAGCAACAAGCCTAGCACAGATACGCAGTATTTT.

The V call is TRBV5-1, the J call TRBJ2-1, with a weak D call TRBD2 (5 bases). Trimming cost V 5 bases and J 3 bases, with 12 bases left between them. CDR1 is SGHRS, CDR2 YFSETQ, per germline. This CDR3 comprises 14 residues. In nucleotides, the CDR3 is TGCGCCAGCAGTCATGGAGGAGTCTACAATGAGCAGTTCTTC. Translating it yields CASSHGGVYNEQFF.

This clone was seen ten or more times. The CDR3, as DNA: TGTGCCAGCAGCTTAGCGCTGACGGGAAAGGAGACCCAGTACTTC. The encoded protein is CASSLALTGKETQYF. The rearrangement uses TRBV7-6 and TRBJ2-5; the D gene is possibly TRBD2 (5 bases). Germline V lookup: CDR1 SGHVS, CDR2 FNYEAQ. The CDR3 runs to 15 residues. The V and J ends lost 0 bases and 5 bases respectively, with 13 bases between them.

In this sample, this clone turned up once. The CDR3 DNA sequence: TGTGCCAGCAGCTTAGGGACTAGCGGCAGAGAAAGAGGCGGGGAGCTGTTTTTT. This codes for CASSLGTSGRERGGELFF. V gene TRBV7-3 combines with J gene TRBJ2-2; TRBD2 matches at 11 bases. In germline, CDR1 is SGHTA, CDR2 FQGTGA. This CDR3 has 18 residues. V lost 2 bases to trimming and J lost 7 bases; unmatched junction nucleotides: 12.

This chain uses TRBV10-3 with TRBJ2-5; TRBD2 aligns across 7 bases. The CDR3 runs to 15 residues. Germline CDR1 and CDR2: ENHRY and SYGVKD. Trimming took 2 bases from V and 5 from J; bases not matched to a gene: 8. In DNA, the CDR3 is TGTGCCATCAGTGAGAGGGAGGGCCGTTGGGAGACCCAGTACTTC. This encodes CAISEREGRWETQYF.

V gene TRBV9 combines with J gene TRBJ1-4; TRBD1 matches 12 bases. The CDR3 consists of 15 residues. The V gene's germline CDR1 is SGDLS and CDR2 YYNGEE. The J segment lost 8 bases and the V segment lost 3 bases, leaving 5 bases of the junction unmatched. The chain's CDR3 is CASSAGQGAREKLFF. CDR3 bases: TGTGCCAGCAGCGCGGGACAGGGGGCACGGGAAAAACTGTTTTTT. Combining the CDR3 with reference TRBV9 and TRBJ1-4 gives the whole variable domain DSGVTQTPKHLITATGQRVTLRCSPRSGDLSVYWYQQSLDQGLQFLIQYYNGEERAKGNILERFSAQQFPDLHSELNLSSLELGDSALYFCASSAGQGAREKLFFGSGTQLSVL.

This clone has just one count. V gene TRBV7-3 combines with J gene TRBJ2-1; 12 bases line up with TRBD2. CDR1 and CDR2 from the germline V gene are SGHTA and FQGTGA. The length of the CDR3 is 17 residues. V lost 1 base, J lost 7 bases, and 8 bases stayed unmatched. CDR3 coding DNA: TGTGCCAGCAGCTTAAGTAGGACTAGCGGGATGGGTAATGAGCAGTTCTTC. Residues: CASSLSRTSGMGNEQFF.

The CDR3 DNA is TGTGCCAGCAGTTTATACAGGGATTTCGAGCAGTACTTC. Translation: CASSLYRDFEQYF. The chain uses TRBV27 and TRBJ2-7, with a tentative D call TRBD1 (6 bases). CDR1 and CDR2 from the germline V gene are MNHEY and SMNVEV (reference sequence). CDR3 length equals 13 residues. Trimming stripped 1 base from V and 6 bases from J, with 10 bases between.

The genes are TRBV18 and TRBJ2-7; the match to TRBD2 covers 7 bases. CDR1 KGHSH and CDR2 LQKENI come from the germline V gene. V lost 3 bases to trimming and J lost 4 bases; unmatched junction nucleotides: 6. This CDR3 spans 14 amino acids. CDR3 DNA: TGTGCCAGCTCACCGGGGGGAGGGCGTTACGAGCAGTACTTC. This sequence encodes CASSPGGGRYEQYF.

This chain joins TRBV6-1 and TRBJ1-5, with TRBD1 matching 7 bases. The germline V gene has CDR1 MNHNS and CDR2 SASEGT. The CDR3 is 15 amino acids. Trimming at V came to 4 bases and at J to 6 bases, leaving 9 bases not matched to a gene. CDR3 nucleotide sequence: TGTGCCAGCAGTGGCCGGGACAGCTTATCTCAGCCCCAGCATTTT. Translation: CASSGRDSLSQPQHF.

The V call is TRBV7-3, the J call TRBJ2-1; 8 positions match TRBD1. CDR3 length: 13 amino acids. Germline V lookup: CDR1 SGHTA, CDR2 FQGTGA. Germline trimming cut 5 bases from V and 9 bases from J; bases unmatched to any gene: 6. CDR3 in amino acids: CASSPGQGGEQFF. For the CDR3, the DNA is TGTGCCAGCAGCCCAGGACAGGGCGGTGAGCAGTTCTTC.

This chain joins TRBV28 and TRBJ2-3; the match to TRBD2 covers 13 bases. Trimming took 4 bases from V and 0 from J; bases not matched to a gene: 7. The CDR3 covers 18 residues. Germline CDR1 and CDR2: MDHEN and SYDVKM. CDR3 sequence: CASSSRWTSGSSTDTQYF. In nucleotides, the CDR3 is TGTGCCAGCAGTTCCAGGTGGACTAGCGGGAGTAGCACAGATACGCAGTATTTT.

V gene TRBV28 combines with J gene TRBJ1-5; tentatively, D is TRBD1 (5 bases). This CDR3 comprises 15 residues. V was shortened by 5 bases and J by 5 bases, with 16 bases between the two germline ends. Germline CDR1 and CDR2: MDHEN and SYDVKM. The CDR3 DNA follows: TGTGCCAGCAGTCCAGCTCCACAGGAAGATCAGCCCCAGCATTTT. Translation gives CASSPAPQEDQPQHF.

V usage is TRBV10-3 and J usage is TRBJ1-5, with D perhaps TRBD1 (5 bases). V dropped 10 bases and J dropped 4 bases, with 11 bases sitting between them. Germline V gives CDR1 ENHRY, CDR2 SYGVKD. This CDR3 has 12 residues. The CDR3 DNA reads as TGTGCCACCAGAGACAGTAATCAGCCCCAGCATTTT. Its translation: CATRDSNQPQHF.

The CDR3 coding sequence is TGTGCCTGCACAGGGGAACTATATGGCTACACCTTC. This sequence encodes CACTGELYGYTF. V is TRBV30 and J is TRBJ1-2, with 7 bases lining up with TRBD1. The CDR3 spans 12 residues. J was trimmed by 5 bases and V by 6 bases; bases with no gene match: 6. Germline V lookup: CDR1 GTSNPN, CDR2 SVGIG (reference sequence).

This clone was seen a single time. The chain employs TRBV23-1 and TRBJ2-5; D gene uncertain. TRBV23-1 is an open reading frame, and its role is uncertain. This CDR3 contains 9 residues. The V end lost 0 bases, the J end lost 12 bases, and 2 bases lay between the germline ends. CDR3 DNA sequence: TGCGCCAGCAGTCAATCTGAGTACTTC. It yields the protein CASSQSEYF.